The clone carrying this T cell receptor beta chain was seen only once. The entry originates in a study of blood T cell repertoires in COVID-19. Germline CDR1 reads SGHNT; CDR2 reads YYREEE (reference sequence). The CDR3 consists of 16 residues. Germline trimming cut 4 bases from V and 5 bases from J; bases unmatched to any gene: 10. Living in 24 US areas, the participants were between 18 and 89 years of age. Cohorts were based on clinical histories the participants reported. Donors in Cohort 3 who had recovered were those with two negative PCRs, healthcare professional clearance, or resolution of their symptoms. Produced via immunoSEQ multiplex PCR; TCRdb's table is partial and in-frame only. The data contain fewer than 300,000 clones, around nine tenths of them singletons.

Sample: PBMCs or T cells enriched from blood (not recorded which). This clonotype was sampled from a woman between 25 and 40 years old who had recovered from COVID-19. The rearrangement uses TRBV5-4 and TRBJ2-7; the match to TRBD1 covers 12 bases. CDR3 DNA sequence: TGTGCCAGCAGCATCCCGGGACAGGGGGCGCAGGACGAGCAGTACTTC. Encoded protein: CASSIPGQGAQDEQYF.